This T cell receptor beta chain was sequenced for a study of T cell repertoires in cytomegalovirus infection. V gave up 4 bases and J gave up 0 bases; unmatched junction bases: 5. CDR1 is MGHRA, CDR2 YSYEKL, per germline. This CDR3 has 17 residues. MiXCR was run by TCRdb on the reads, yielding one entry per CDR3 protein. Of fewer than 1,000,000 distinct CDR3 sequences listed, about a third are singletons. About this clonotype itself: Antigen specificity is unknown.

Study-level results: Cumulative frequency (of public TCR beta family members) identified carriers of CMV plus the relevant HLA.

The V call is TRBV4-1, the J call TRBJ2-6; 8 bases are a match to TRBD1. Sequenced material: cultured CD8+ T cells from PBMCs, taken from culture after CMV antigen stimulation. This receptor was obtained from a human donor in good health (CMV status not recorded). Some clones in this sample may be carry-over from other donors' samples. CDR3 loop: CASSRRDRHSGANVLTF. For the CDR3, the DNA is TGCGCCAGCAGCCGCCGGGACAGGCACTCTGGGGCCAACGTCCTGACTTTC.